This is a list of T cell receptor beta chains from one sample in a study of blood T cell repertoires in COVID-19. The repertoire was sequenced with immunoSEQ multiplex PCR; TCRdb's copy has only in-frame clones and lacks some. The data contain 300,000 to 400,000 clones, 89% of them singletons. The sample consisted of peripheral blood. These receptor sequences come from a woman in her 30s with COVID-19, enrolled during active disease. Each CDR3 is given with its conserved first and last residue. Fields, in order: CDR3 DNA, CDR3 protein, J gene, V gene, D gene, clone size. A D gene is named only where the DNA matches it firmly. Size tells how often a clone was seen (once, few, many) or the class of an expanded clone, and some rows leave it out.

DNA: TGTGCCAGCAGTGAATCTGAGACAGGGGAAGCTTTCTTT
CDR3: CASSESETGEAFF
J: TRBJ1-1
V: TRBV25-1
D: TRBD1
size: -

DNA: TGTGCCAGCAGTGACCAGCGGCCCGGCGATACGCAGTATTTT
CDR3: CASSDQRPGDTQYF
J: TRBJ2-3
V: TRBV6-4
D: -
size: -

DNA: TGCGCCAGCAGCCAAGGGCTTCGGGGGGGCAATGAGCAGTTCTTC
CDR3: CASSQGLRGGNEQFF
J: TRBJ2-1
V: TRBV4-3
D: TRBD2
size: -

DNA: TGTGCCAGCAGCTTATCCAGGGGGCCCTCCTACGAGCAGTACTTC
CDR3: CASSLSRGPSYEQYF
J: TRBJ2-7
V: TRBV11-2
D: TRBD1
size: once

DNA: TGTGCCAGCAGTTGGCAGGGACTGGGGCAGTACTTC
CDR3: CASSWQGLGQYF
J: TRBJ2-7
V: TRBV28
D: -
size: -

DNA: TGTGCCAGCAGGACCTCCCCATCGGGTAATTCACCCCTCCACTTT
CDR3: CASRTSPSGNSPLHF
J: TRBJ1-6
V: TRBV27
D: -
size: -

DNA: TGCGCCAGCAGCTTGGAGTTCAGGGCGTTTGATGGCTACACCTTC
CDR3: CASSLEFRAFDGYTF
J: TRBJ1-2
V: TRBV5-1
D: -
size: -

DNA: TGTGCCAGCAGCCCGACTAGCGGGGGGACCTACAATGAGCAGTTCTTC
CDR3: CASSPTSGGTYNEQFF
J: TRBJ2-1
V: TRBV7-2
D: TRBD2
size: few

DNA: TGCGCCAGCAGTCTTGCTAGCGGTCACAATGAGCAGTTCTTC
CDR3: CASSLASGHNEQFF
J: TRBJ2-1
V: TRBV4-3
D: TRBD2
size: once

DNA: TGTGCCAGCAGCTTGGGAGGGGATACTGAAGCTTTCTTT
CDR3: CASSLGGDTEAFF
J: TRBJ1-1
V: TRBV7-2
D: -
size: -

DNA: TGTGCCAGCAGTCGGACTTACAGGGGAATCATGAACACTGAAGCTTTCTTT
CDR3: CASSRTYRGIMNTEAFF
J: TRBJ1-1
V: TRBV6-4
D: TRBD1
size: -

DNA: TGTGCCAGCAGTGATGGACAGTATATCCAGCATTTT
CDR3: CASSDGQYIQHF
J: TRBJ1-5
V: TRBV2
D: -
size: once

DNA: TGTGCCAGCTCGCCCGGGTCCGAAGTCTCTGGAAACACCATATATTTT
CDR3: CASSPGSEVSGNTIYF
J: TRBJ1-3
V: TRBV18
D: -
size: -

DNA: TGTGCCATCGGGCGGGGAGGGGAGGACATTCAGTACTTC
CDR3: CAIGRGGEDIQYF
J: TRBJ2-4
V: TRBV10-3
D: TRBD2
size: -

DNA: TGTGCCAGCAGGGGCAGGCTGCAGTTCTTC
CDR3: CASRGRLQFF
J: TRBJ2-1
V: TRBV2
D: -
size: -

DNA: TGTGCCAGCTCCCCCGGGACTAGCGTTGAGACCCAGTACTTC
CDR3: CASSPGTSVETQYF
J: TRBJ2-5
V: TRBV18
D: TRBD2
size: -

DNA: TGTGCCAGCAGCTTGGGGTGGGGCAGGGACTATGGCTACACCTTC
CDR3: CASSLGWGRDYGYTF
J: TRBJ1-2
V: TRBV5-6
D: -
size: -

DNA: TGTGCCAGCAGTCCGGACAGGGTGGGGAATTCACCCCTCCACTTT
CDR3: CASSPDRVGNSPLHF
J: TRBJ1-6
V: TRBV2
D: TRBD1
size: few

DNA: TGTGCCAGCTCAGCGAGACAGGGGGAGAATTCACCCCTCCACTTT
CDR3: CASSARQGENSPLHF
J: TRBJ1-6
V: TRBV18
D: TRBD1
size: -

DNA: TGTGCCAGCAGCCAACAGGCCAACTGGGGAGGAAATGAAAAACTGTTTTTT
CDR3: CASSQQANWGGNEKLFF
J: TRBJ1-4
V: TRBV3-1/TRBV3-2
D: -
size: -

DNA: TGTGCCAGCAGCTGGGGGTCGCACAGGGTGTTCTACACTGAAGCTTTCTTT
CDR3: CASSWGSHRVFYTEAFF
J: TRBJ1-1
V: TRBV11-2
D: -
size: once

DNA: TGTGCCAGCAGCCCTAGGACAGGGGGGCCTGTGAACACTGAAGCTTTCTTT
CDR3: CASSPRTGGPVNTEAFF
J: TRBJ1-1
V: TRBV7-8
D: TRBD1
size: -

DNA: TGTGCCAGTAGTCCTCACCCCGTGACCCGCACAGGGTTTCACGGGGAGCTGTTTTTT
CDR3: CASSPHPVTRTGFHGELFF
J: TRBJ2-2
V: TRBV19
D: -
size: -

DNA: TGTGCAAGGCACCAGGGGGCCTCGGTTAATTCACCCCTCCACTTT
CDR3: CARHQGASVNSPLHF
J: TRBJ1-6
V: TRBV12-2
D: -
size: -

DNA: TGTGCCAGTAGTGACGACAGGGGCCGAGCCTCTAGTGAAGCTTTCTTT
CDR3: CASSDDRGRASSEAFF
J: TRBJ1-1
V: TRBV19
D: TRBD1
size: -

DNA: TGCGCCAGCAGATTGGGTATCAGCAATCAGCCCCAGCATTTT
CDR3: CASRLGISNQPQHF
J: TRBJ1-5
V: TRBV5-1
D: -
size: once

DNA: TGCAGCCCTCATGGCTACACCTTC
CDR3: CSPHGYTF
J: TRBJ1-2
V: TRBV20-1
D: -
size: once

DNA: TGTGCCAGCAGCACCGGGACAGGGTCGGATGGCTACACCTTC
CDR3: CASSTGTGSDGYTF
J: TRBJ1-2
V: TRBV6-5
D: TRBD1
size: -

DNA: TGCGCCAGCAGCCCGGAGCTGTTCGGGGGGGCTAAATGGACCCAGTACTTC
CDR3: CASSPELFGGAKWTQYF
J: TRBJ2-5
V: TRBV4-1
D: TRBD2
size: -

DNA: TGTGCCAGCAGCTTAGACGGAAGTCGGGCGGGGCTGTTTTTT
CDR3: CASSLDGSRAGLFF
J: TRBJ2-2
V: TRBV7-2
D: -
size: -